A selection of T cell receptor beta chains follows, all from one sample in a study of blood T cell repertoires in COVID-19. Here immunoSEQ multiplex PCR was the method, and the copy in TCRdb shows in-frame clones only, minus some. This sample carries 140,000 to 150,000 clones, approximately 85% of them seen once, and the ten largest clones take over 2.5%. Material: peripheral blood. All receptors come from a human donor with acute or convalescent COVID-19. The donor label of this sample is uncertain. CDR3s leave out the opening cysteine and the closing phenylalanine or tryptophan. Each record gives: J gene, V gene, CDR3 protein.

J gene: TRBJ2-1
V gene: TRBV30
CDR3 protein: AWGRQGLAYNEQF

J gene: TRBJ2-7
V gene: TRBV7-2
CDR3 protein: ASSPLDGGALGEQY

J gene: TRBJ2-3
V gene: TRBV7-3
CDR3 protein: ASSLRTSEPDTQY

J gene: TRBJ2-2
V gene: TRBV9
CDR3 protein: ASSVAPRDTGELF

J gene: TRBJ2-5
V gene: TRBV6-5
CDR3 protein: ASSYSRGARQETQY

J gene: TRBJ1-1
V gene: TRBV13
CDR3 protein: ASSLEGQGKTNTEAF

J gene: TRBJ1-5
V gene: TRBV10-2
CDR3 protein: ASSKDRSSNQPQH

J gene: TRBJ1-1
V gene: TRBV28
CDR3 protein: ASIRGGAGTEAF

J gene: TRBJ1-1
V gene: TRBV12-3/TRBV12-4
CDR3 protein: ASSQGMNTEAF

J gene: TRBJ1-1
V gene: TRBV5-3
CDR3 protein: ARTMGTGTGKTEAF

J gene: TRBJ2-7
V gene: TRBV27
CDR3 protein: ASSLGDRSYEQY

J gene: TRBJ1-5
V gene: TRBV12-3/TRBV12-4
CDR3 protein: ASSLQGVQPQH

J gene: TRBJ1-6
V gene: TRBV30
CDR3 protein: AWSEGNSPLH

J gene: TRBJ2-2
V gene: TRBV6-5
CDR3 protein: ASSSRTANTGELF

J gene: TRBJ2-5
V gene: TRBV7-9
CDR3 protein: ASSLLAGKETQY

J gene: TRBJ2-5
V gene: TRBV4-2
CDR3 protein: ASSQGEGTAPGSAQY

J gene: TRBJ1-2
V gene: TRBV11-2
CDR3 protein: ASSGDYNYGYT

J gene: TRBJ2-2
V gene: TRBV18
CDR3 protein: ASSTTGGNTGELF

J gene: TRBJ2-2
V gene: TRBV14
CDR3 protein: ASSLTGKTGELF

J gene: TRBJ2-5
V gene: TRBV29-1
CDR3 protein: SVGGDTRETQY

J gene: TRBJ2-3
V gene: TRBV7-2
CDR3 protein: ASSLSGATDTQY

J gene: TRBJ2-5
V gene: TRBV18
CDR3 protein: ASSPQGFGQETQY

J gene: TRBJ1-1
V gene: TRBV11-2
CDR3 protein: ASSLERGSHTEAF

J gene: TRBJ2-1
V gene: TRBV5-5
CDR3 protein: ASSSRDPYNEQF

J gene: TRBJ1-5
V gene: TRBV20-1
CDR3 protein: SASLFGGSSNQPQH

J gene: TRBJ2-3
V gene: TRBV7-9
CDR3 protein: ASSPQGRVDTQY

J gene: TRBJ2-7
V gene: TRBV28
CDR3 protein: ASSSGQDNSYEQY

J gene: TRBJ1-3
V gene: TRBV11-2
CDR3 protein: ASSLGGGVNSGNTIY

J gene: TRBJ2-3
V gene: TRBV19
CDR3 protein: ASTQTPQRGTDTQY

J gene: TRBJ1-1
V gene: TRBV5-1
CDR3 protein: ASSFQGNTEAF

J gene: TRBJ2-7
V gene: TRBV15
CDR3 protein: ATSGWTGNEQY

J gene: TRBJ2-5
V gene: TRBV2
CDR3 protein: ASKRGPQETQY

J gene: TRBJ1-2
V gene: TRBV6-2/TRBV6-3
CDR3 protein: ASSYSNRAMDGYT

J gene: TRBJ1-5
V gene: TRBV6-2/TRBV6-3
CDR3 protein: ASSSGTPAWSNQPQH

J gene: TRBJ1-2
V gene: TRBV27
CDR3 protein: ASSRGQYYGYT

J gene: TRBJ2-2
V gene: TRBV27
CDR3 protein: ASSLSGWAGLAGVRTGELF

J gene: TRBJ2-3
V gene: TRBV27
CDR3 protein: ASSLGLTGFLGDTQY

J gene: TRBJ1-1
V gene: TRBV30
CDR3 protein: AWKDMNTEAF

J gene: TRBJ1-4
V gene: TRBV21-1
CDR3 protein: ASSTRTGGFARNKEKLF

J gene: TRBJ1-5
V gene: TRBV5-6
CDR3 protein: ASSLAGTGLAQPQH

J gene: TRBJ1-4
V gene: TRBV7-2
CDR3 protein: ASSLGQGAEKLF

J gene: TRBJ1-6
V gene: TRBV2
CDR3 protein: ASSVSPEEPLH

J gene: TRBJ2-2
V gene: TRBV27
CDR3 protein: ASSFSEREGTGELF

J gene: TRBJ1-2
V gene: TRBV19
CDR3 protein: ASSIELANYGYT

J gene: TRBJ2-3
V gene: TRBV5-6
CDR3 protein: ASSPDRGRDTDTQY